The sample holds many counts of the clone carrying this TCR beta chain. Its antigen is undetermined. Through Arm-PCR of CDR3 regions and iRepertoire HTBI primers, TCR beta libraries were built. MiXCR, applied by TCRdb to the multiplex PCR reads, yields one record per CDR3 protein. This table holds some 440,000 distinct CDR3 sequences, about 20% found once. This entry is derived from a study of regulatory T cells in long-lasting Graves disease. Across the study: The term persistent Graves' disease signified upward of 5 years on antithyroid drugs with positive TSH receptor antibodies. Overall study findings and caveats: Newly diagnosed Graves' patients had higher TCR diversity than persistent ones. What was studied was peripheral blood only, and not thyroid tissue.

The time point was: persistent/refractory GD, antithyroid drugs over 5 years with positive TRAb. With RNA extracted from PBMCs as input, the TCR library was made. This receptor was obtained from a female donor with Graves disease. Sequenced here: peripheral blood mononuclear cells (PBMCs), sampled when the disease was refractory, from a patient treated with antithyroid drugs.

The CDR3 loop reads CASSWGRVEETQYF. The CDR3 DNA reads as TGTGCCAGCAGTTGGGGCAGGGTTGAAGAGACCCAGTACTTC. This rearrangement joins TRBV28 to TRBJ2-5; a weak D match, TRBD1 (5 bases). Germline V gene data show CDR1 as MDHEN and CDR2 as SYDVKM. Between the trimmed V and J ends, which lost 4 bases and 3 bases, there was a span of 12 bases. CDR3 length: 14 amino acids.